The clone carrying this TCR beta chain was detected a few times. Its antigen is unknown. The data were obtained in a study of T-cell memory formation after mild COVID-19. Study information: Largely, TCR clusters stayed within a single donor.

TCRdb analysed the 5' RACE reads with MiXCR anew, one entry per CDR3 protein. The sample lists roughly 410,000 distinct CDR3 sequences; around 24% were seen once. With 4 bases clipped from V and 6 bases from J, the junction kept 2 bases outside the gene matches. Germline V gene sequence: CDR1 KGHSH, CDR2 LQKENI. The CDR3 is 13 residues long. Study findings and constraints: In pre-infection memory, a portion of responding clones appeared, which suggested that cross-reactive memory joined.

Sequencing was done on a sample of PBMCs or a T cell subset sorted from them (not recorded which). The V and J genes are TRBV18 and TRBJ2-3; TRBD1 agrees at 9 bases. The TCR sequence derives from an adult woman who had mild COVID-19 (a few samples of this study predate the infection). Cell type and time point are not known. The CDR3 loop reads CASSRGTGDTQYF. In nucleotides, the CDR3 is TGTGCCAGCTCACGCGGGACAGGGGATACGCAGTATTTT.